A single sample is the source of the 16 T cell receptor beta chains below, sequenced in a study of control samples from healthy donors and cancer patients. Clones were sequenced by immunoSEQ multiplex PCR, and TCRdb holds only the in-frame ones, with some missing. This sample has about 120,000 clones; more than 70% occur once, and the top ten carry around 3.3%. The sample comprised blood. These receptors originate from a man between 40 and 49 years old in good health.

J is TRBJ1-5 and V is TRBV4-1, with a possible D match to TRBD1 (6 bases). Germline loops: CDR1 MGHRA, CDR2 YSYEKL. The V and J ends lost 0 bases and 2 bases respectively, with 11 bases between them. This CDR3 has 16 residues. This chain's CDR3 is CASSQDGGLGNQPQHF. CDR3 bases: TGCGCCAGCAGCCAAGATGGGGGGCTGGGCAATCAGCCCCAGCATTTT.

There are a few counts of this clone. The chain is built from TRBV29-1 and TRBJ1-2; TRBD1 aligns across 7 bases. The CDR3 runs 12 residues. CDR1 and CDR2 (germline): SQVTM, ANQGSEA. V shed 5 bases, J shed 6 bases, and the junction held 6 bases outside the gene matches. The CDR3, as DNA: TGCAGCGTTCCGACAGGGACTGATGGCTACACCTTC. Translation gives CSVPTGTDGYTF. Combining the CDR3 with reference TRBV29-1 and TRBJ1-2 gives the whole variable domain SAVISQKPSRDICQRGTSLTIQCQVDSQVTMMFWYRQQPGQSLTLIATANQGSEATYESGFVIDKFPISRPNLTFSTLTVSNMSPEDSSIYLCSVPTGTDGYTFGSGTRLTVV.

V is TRBV2 and J is TRBJ1-1; D gene unclear. CDR1 and CDR2 from the germline V gene are SNHLY and FYNNEI. V gave up 7 bases and J gave up 3 bases, with 15 bases separating them. The CDR3 has 14 amino acids. CDR3 DNA: TGTGCCAGCACGGTGGCAGGTCGGGACACTGAAGCTTTCTTT. Its protein product is CASTVAGRDTEAFF.

The chain joins TRBV6-5 to TRBJ2-5; TRBD1 is a possible D gene (5 bases). CDR3 length: 15 residues. V was shortened by 0 bases and J by 5 bases, with 13 bases between the two germline ends. Germline V lookup: CDR1 MNHEY, CDR2 SVGAGI. CDR3 protein: CASSYSLSGLETQYF. In DNA, the CDR3 is TGTGCCAGCAGTTACTCGTTGTCAGGGTTGGAGACCCAGTACTTC.

The rearrangement uses TRBV29-1 and TRBJ2-1; 10 bases agree with TRBD2. Looked up from germline, CDR1 is SQVTM and CDR2 is ANQGSEA. This CDR3 contains 14 residues. After removal of 5 bases from V and 7 bases from J, the junction contained 8 bases not matched to a gene. The CDR3 DNA reads TGCAGCGTTCCGAAGCGGGGGGGCAGTAATGAGCAGTTCTTC. Translating it yields CSVPKRGGSNEQFF.

The chain combines TRBV11-1 with TRBJ1-5; 8 bases are a match to TRBD1. This CDR3 comprises 13 residues. The germline CDR1 and CDR2 sequences are SGHAT and FQDESV (reference sequence). V lost 5 bases and J lost 5; bases outside the gene matches: 2. CDR3 in amino acids: CASSKDRDQPQHF. Here the CDR3 DNA reads TGTGCCAGCAGCAAGGACAGGGATCAGCCCCAGCATTTT.

This chain links TRBV29-1 with TRBJ1-2; 12 bases are shared with TRBD1. CDR1 and CDR2 (germline): SQVTM, ANQGSEA. This CDR3 is 14 amino acids long. Trimming removed 7 bases from V and 4 bases from J; junction bases left unmatched: 7. The CDR3 nucleotides are TGCAGCGCCGCCGGGACAGGGGGCCGCTATGGCTACACCTTC. Residues: CSAAGTGGRYGYTF.

This clone was picked up one time. The chain uses TRBV7-3 and TRBJ2-1; 9 bases are shared with TRBD2. This CDR3 has 15 amino acids. From germline, CDR1 is SGHTA and CDR2 FQGTGA. The junction had 6 bases not matched to a gene; V was cut back by 1 base and J by 8 bases. CDR3 coding DNA: TGTGCCAGCAGCTTAAGCGGGGGGGCCTTGGATGAGCAGTTCTTC. This gives the protein CASSLSGGALDEQFF.

The rearrangement joins TRBV18 to TRBJ2-3, with 9 bases identical to TRBD2. The CDR3 extends over 17 amino acids. The germline CDR1 and CDR2 sequences are KGHSH and LQKENI. V dropped 6 bases and J dropped 1; count of bases not matched to a gene: 11. CDR3 residues: CASSSSGGWIGTDTQYF. CDR3 sequence (DNA): TGTGCCAGCTCCTCCAGCGGGGGGTGGATCGGCACAGATACGCAGTATTTT.

The chain joins TRBV7-2 to TRBJ2-1, with 10 bases identical to TRBD2. Germline CDR1 and CDR2: SGHTA and FQGNSA. After removal of 1 base from V and 8 bases from J, the junction contained 14 bases not matched to a gene. The length of the CDR3 is 18 residues. The CDR3 DNA sequence: TGTGCCAGCAGCTTAGTAGCTAGCGGGGGTACCGCCCGCGATGAGCAGTTCTTC. Translated: CASSLVASGGTARDEQFF.

The V and J genes are TRBV7-9 and TRBJ1-1, with a tentative D call TRBD1 (6 bases). The CDR3 sequence is 15 residues long. With 5 bases removed from V and 5 bases from J, the gap between germline ends came to 18 bases. Germline assignment: CDR1 SEHNR and CDR2 FQNEAQ (reference sequence). The CDR3 DNA sequence: TGTGCCAGCAGCCCCCCCAAAGGGAGGGGGACTGAAGCTTTCTTT. Translated, it gives CASSPPKGRGTEAFF.

The chain combines TRBV7-2 with TRBJ2-3; either TRBD1 or TRBD2 may supply D (5 bases each). Germline-derived CDR1 and CDR2 are SGHTA and FQGNSA. Deletions cut 5 bases from V and 8 bases from J, with 8 bases between. CDR3 length: 11 amino acids. DNA of the CDR3: TGTGCCAGCAGCGAGGGGACTACGCAGTATTTT. It encodes CASSEGTTQYF.

The V gene is TRBV5-1, the J gene TRBJ2-2; weak D call: TRBD2 (5 bases). Germline CDR1 SGHRS, CDR2 YFSETQ. The CDR3 has 15 residues. V was shortened by 0 bases and J by 4 bases, with 10 bases between the two germline ends. The CDR3 loop reads CASSLAGVRTGELFF. For the CDR3, the DNA is TGCGCCAGCAGCTTGGCCGGGGTGCGCACCGGGGAGCTGTTTTTT.

V is TRBV4-1 and J is TRBJ1-2, with 10 nucleotides matching TRBD1. V shed 4 bases, J shed 0 bases, and the junction held 5 bases outside the gene matches. Germline lookup yields CDR1 MGHRA and CDR2 YSYEKL. The CDR3 runs 16 residues. CDR3 nucleotide sequence: TGCGCCAGCAGCCTGGAGGGACAGGGGCCTAACTATGGCTACACCTTC. This translates into CASSLEGQGPNYGYTF.

The gene calls are TRBV24-1 and TRBJ2-4; D is perhaps TRBD1 (6 bases). V gave up 3 bases and J gave up 6 bases, with 20 bases separating them. CDR1 and CDR2 from the germline V gene are KGHDR and SFDVKD. The CDR3 extends over 17 amino acids. CDR3 sequence (DNA): TGTGCCACCAGTGATGCAGGACGCAAAGGGGGATTAAACATTCAGTACTTC. Protein: CATSDAGRKGGLNIQYF.

The gene calls are TRBV2 and TRBJ1-1; 7 bases map to TRBD1. Trimming took 6 bases from V and 0 from J; bases not matched to a gene: 10. The germline gives CDR1 SNHLY, CDR2 FYNNEI. This CDR3 has 16 amino acids. The DNA for the CDR3 is TGTGCCAGCAGCCGGACAATGACAGGGATGAACACTGAAGCTTTCTTT. This translates into CASSRTMTGMNTEAFF.